This T cell receptor (beta chain) comes out of a study of blood T cell repertoires in COVID-19. Turning to the study itself: PBMCs, B-cell-depleted T cells, or T cells were the source of the cDNA or gDNA that made up the material.

Original methodology: Reference gene primer amplification in the assay estimated nucleated cell counts. This table comes from immunoSEQ multiplex PCR, and its TCRdb copy is limited to in-frame clones, with some not included. The V and J calls and clone size were taken over from that table, and D and trimming were inferred from the DNA. The profile shows about 330,000 clones, 80% to 90% of them singletons. Those who participated ranged in age from roughly 18 to 100 years and resided in some 24 US areas. Grouping used clinical history reported by participants in a survey and questionnaire. Sample: PBMCs or T cells enriched from blood (not recorded which). The source of this sequence is a man in his thirties or forties who had recovered from COVID-19.

The CDR3 bases are TGTGCCAGCAGTCCCCAGGGATGGGGAAATGAAAAACTGTTTTTT. This encodes CASSPQGWGNEKLFF. This chain connects TRBV6-6 to TRBJ1-4; D is perhaps TRBD1 (5 bases). Looked up from germline, CDR1 is MNHNY and CDR2 is SVGAGI (reference sequence). Between the trimmed V and J ends, which lost 5 bases and 5 bases, there was a span of 15 bases. This CDR3 contains 15 residues.